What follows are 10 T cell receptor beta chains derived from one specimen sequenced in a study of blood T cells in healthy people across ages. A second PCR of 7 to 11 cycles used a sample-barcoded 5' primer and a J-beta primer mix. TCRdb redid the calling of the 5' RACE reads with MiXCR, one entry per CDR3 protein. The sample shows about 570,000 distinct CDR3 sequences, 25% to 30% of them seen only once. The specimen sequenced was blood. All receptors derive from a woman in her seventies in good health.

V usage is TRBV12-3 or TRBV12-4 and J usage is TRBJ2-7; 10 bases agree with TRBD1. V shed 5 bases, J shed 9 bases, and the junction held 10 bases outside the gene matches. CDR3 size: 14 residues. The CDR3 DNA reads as TGTGCCAGCAGTACCGGGACAGGGGCCGGGGGGCAGTACTTC. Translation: CASSTGTGAGGQYF.

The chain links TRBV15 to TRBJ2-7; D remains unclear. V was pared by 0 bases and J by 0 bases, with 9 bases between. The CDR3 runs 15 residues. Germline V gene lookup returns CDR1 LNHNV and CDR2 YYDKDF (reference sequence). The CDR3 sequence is CATSRDPPYSYEQYF. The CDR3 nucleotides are TGTGCCACCAGCAGAGATCCTCCCTACTCCTACGAGCAGTACTTC.

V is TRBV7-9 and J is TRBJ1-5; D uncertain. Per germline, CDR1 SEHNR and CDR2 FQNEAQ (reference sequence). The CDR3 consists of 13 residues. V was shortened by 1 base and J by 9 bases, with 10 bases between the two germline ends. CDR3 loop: CASSLGAERPQHF. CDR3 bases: TGTGCCAGCAGCTTAGGGGCGGAAAGGCCCCAGCATTTT.

Here the CDR3 reads CASSQAGGTNNEQFF. In DNA form, the CDR3 reads TGTGCCAGCAGCCAAGCGGGGGGGACGAACAATGAGCAGTTCTTC. The gene calls are TRBV4-2 and TRBJ2-5; 8 bases fit TRBD2. The J call may be in error: the DNA end matches TRBJ2-1 better. CDR1 and CDR2 from the germline V gene are LGHNA and YNFKEQ. This CDR3 is 15 amino acids long.

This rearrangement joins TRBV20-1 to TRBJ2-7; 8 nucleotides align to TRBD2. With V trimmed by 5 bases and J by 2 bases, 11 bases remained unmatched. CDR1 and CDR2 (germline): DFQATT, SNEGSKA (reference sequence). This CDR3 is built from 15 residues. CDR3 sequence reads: CSASTLYSGAYEQYF. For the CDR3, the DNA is TGCAGTGCTTCCACGTTATATAGCGGGGCCTACGAGCAGTACTTC.

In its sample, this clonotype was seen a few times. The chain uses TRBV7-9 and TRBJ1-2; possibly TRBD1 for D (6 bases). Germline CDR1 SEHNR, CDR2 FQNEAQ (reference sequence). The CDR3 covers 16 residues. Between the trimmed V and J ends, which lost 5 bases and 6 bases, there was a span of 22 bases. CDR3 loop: CASSRTGLRGLHGYTF. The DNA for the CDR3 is TGTGCCAGCAGCCGAACCGGACTGAGGGGGTTACATGGCTACACCTTC.

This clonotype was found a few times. The CDR3 DNA follows: TGTGCCATCAGTGAGGGTGGATGGAATCAGCCCCAGCATTTT. Protein product: CAISEGGWNQPQHF. The V gene is TRBV10-3, the J gene TRBJ1-5; D remains ambiguous. Trimming left V 2 bases short and J 4 bases short, with 9 bases between. The CDR3 is 14 residues long. Germline loops: CDR1 ENHRY, CDR2 SYGVKD.

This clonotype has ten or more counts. This CDR3 is CASSLGSEFQETQYF. CDR3 nucleotides: TGCGCCAGCAGCTTGGGTTCCGAATTTCAAGAGACCCAGTACTTC. This chain links TRBV5-1 with TRBJ2-5; D unresolved. Trimming stripped 0 bases from V and 2 bases from J, with 11 bases between. The CDR3 consists of 15 residues. Germline loops: CDR1 SGHRS, CDR2 YFSETQ.

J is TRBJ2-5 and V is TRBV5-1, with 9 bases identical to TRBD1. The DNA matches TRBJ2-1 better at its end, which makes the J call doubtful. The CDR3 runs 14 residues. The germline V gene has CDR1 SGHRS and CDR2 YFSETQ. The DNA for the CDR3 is TGCGCCAGCAGCAGGGACAGGGTTTACAATGAGCAGTTCTTC. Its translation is CASSRDRVYNEQFF.

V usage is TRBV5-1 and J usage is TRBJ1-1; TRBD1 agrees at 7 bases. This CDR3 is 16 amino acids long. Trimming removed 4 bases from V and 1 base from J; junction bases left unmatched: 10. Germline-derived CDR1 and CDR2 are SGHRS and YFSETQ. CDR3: CASSQRQGGRNTEAFF. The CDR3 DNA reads TGCGCCAGCAGCCAGAGACAGGGCGGAAGGAACACTGAAGCTTTCTTT. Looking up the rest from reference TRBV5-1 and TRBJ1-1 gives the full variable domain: KAGVTQTPRYLIKTRGQQVTLSCSPISGHRSVSWYQQTPGQGLQFLFEYFSETQRNKGNFPGRFSGRQFSNSRSEMNVSTLELGDSALYLCASSQRQGGRNTEAFFGQGTRLTVV.